This TCR beta chain is drawn from a study of CD8+CD57+ T cells in acquired aplastic anemia. Study context: When averaged, DNA from sorted CD4+ and CD8+ cells came to approximately 3.2 ug. General study points: The same twenty-nine CD8+ CDR3 sequences occurred in patients and in controls. The study found no significant CD8+ Simpson's diversity difference between patients and controls.

This clonotype was seen many times. Its antigen remains unidentified. Patients sequenced had flow cytometry evidence of CD8+CD57+ cell expansion. The study sampled blood from patients who had received no therapy. CDR3 and TCR beta VDJ profiling relied on a genomic DNA template. TCRdb itself ran the reads through MiXCR, one entry per CDR3 protein. Seen here are about 180,000 distinct CDR3 sequences, approximately 48% observed once, and the top ten hold 13%. The CDR3 sequence is 15 residues long. The ends lost 6 bases at V and 5 bases at J; junction bases unmatched: 7. CDR1 SGHAT and CDR2 FQDESV come from the germline V gene (reference sequence).

This receptor was obtained from a human donor with aplastic anemia. The sequenced sample was sorted CD4+, CD8+, or CD8+CD57+ T cells (not recorded which) from PBMCs. The chain carries TRBV11-1 and TRBJ2-3, with TRBD2 matching 11 bases. The CDR3 protein is CASRRSGGVKDTQYF. The CDR3 coding sequence is TGTGCCAGCAGACGTAGCGGGGGGGTGAAAGATACGCAGTATTTT.